This T cell receptor beta chain stems from a study of OX40 agonist ivuxolimab in advanced cancers. Study-wide background: At doses from 0.01 to 10 mg/kg, patients were given intravenous ivuxolimab every 2 weeks. Prior anti-PD-1, anti-PD-L1 or anti-CTLA-4 therapy did not bar entry, and about 40% had some.

Trimming cost V 1 base and J 10 bases, with 14 bases left between them. CDR3 length equals 13 residues. Germline V gene data show CDR1 as GTSNPN and CDR2 as SVGIG (reference sequence). Profiled with immunoSEQ multiplex PCR; TCRdb holds only in-frame clones, not every one. The top ten hold 0.7% to 1% of the sample, which has approximately 68,000 clones, 88% seen once. This TCR was sampled from an adult with an advanced solid tumor such as melanoma, head and neck, liver or kidney cancer. The chain combines TRBV30 with TRBJ2-1; TRBD2 is a possible D gene (5 bases). The sample here was CD4+ or CD8+ T cells sorted from blood, taken in a trial of the OX40 agonist ivuxolimab. The CDR3 loop is CAWSAGPPGEQFF. The CDR3 DNA sequence: TGTGCCTGGAGTGCCGGACCCCCGGGAGAGCAGTTCTTC. The variable domain in full, completed from reference TRBV30 and TRBJ2-1, reads SQTIHQWPATLVQPVGSPLSLECTVEGTSNPNLYWYRQAAGRGLQLLFYSVGIGQISSEVPQNLSASRPQDRQFILSSKKLLLSDSGFYLCAWSAGPPGEQFFGPGTRLTVL.